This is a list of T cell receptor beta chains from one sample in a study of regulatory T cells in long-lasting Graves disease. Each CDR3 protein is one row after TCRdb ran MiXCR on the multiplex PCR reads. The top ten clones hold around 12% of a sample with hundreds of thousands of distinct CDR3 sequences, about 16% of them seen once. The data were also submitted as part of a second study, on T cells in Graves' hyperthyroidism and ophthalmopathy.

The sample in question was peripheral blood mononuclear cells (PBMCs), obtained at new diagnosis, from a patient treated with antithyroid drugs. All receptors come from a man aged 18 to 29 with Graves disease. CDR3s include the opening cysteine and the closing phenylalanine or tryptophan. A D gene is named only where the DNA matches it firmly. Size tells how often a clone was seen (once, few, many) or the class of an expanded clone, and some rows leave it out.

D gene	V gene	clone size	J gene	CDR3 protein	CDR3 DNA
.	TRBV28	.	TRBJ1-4	CASSFRTGLFF	TGTGCCAGCAGTTTTAGGACCGGACTGTTTTTT
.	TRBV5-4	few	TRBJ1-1	CASIGRQNTEAFF	TGTGCCAGCATCGGCAGGCAGAACACTGAAGCTTTCTTT
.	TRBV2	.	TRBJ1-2	CASNLDKYGYTF	TGTGCCAGCAACCTGGACAAGTATGGCTACACCTTC
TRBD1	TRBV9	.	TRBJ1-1	CASSAKGARNTEAFF	TGTGCCAGCAGCGCCAAGGGGGCGAGAAACACTGAAGCTTTCTTT
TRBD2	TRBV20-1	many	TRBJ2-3	CSARAWTSWGTDTQYF	TGCAGTGCTAGAGCTTGGACTAGCTGGGGCACAGATACGCAGTATTTT
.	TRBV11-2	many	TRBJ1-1	CASSRDLRTEAFF	TGTGCCAGCAGCCGAGACCTGAGGACTGAAGCTTTCTTT
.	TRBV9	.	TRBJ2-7	CASSPNGQLGGYEQYF	TGTGCCAGCAGCCCCAACGGGCAGTTAGGAGGTTACGAGCAGTACTTC
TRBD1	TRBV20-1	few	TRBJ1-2	CSAMTGRVNYGYTF	TGCAGTGCTATGACAGGGAGGGTCAACTATGGCTACACCTTC
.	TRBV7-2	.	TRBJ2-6	CASSPNRAGANVLTF	TGTGCCAGCAGCCCCAACAGGGCTGGGGCCAACGTCCTGACTTTC
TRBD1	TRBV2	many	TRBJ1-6	CASVGQSSSPLHF	TGTGCCAGCGTGGGACAGTCTTCTTCACCCCTCCACTTT
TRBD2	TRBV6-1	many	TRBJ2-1	CASSPGTSGSITYNEQFF	TGTGCCAGCAGTCCTGGGACTAGCGGAAGTATCACCTACAATGAGCAGTTCTTC
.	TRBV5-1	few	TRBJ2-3	CASSDLLVTTTDTQYF	TGCGCCAGCAGCGACTTACTAGTTACCACCACAGATACGCAGTATTTT
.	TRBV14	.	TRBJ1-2	CASSQDGIRGYTF	TGTGCCAGCAGCCAAGATGGCATTAGGGGCTACACCTTC
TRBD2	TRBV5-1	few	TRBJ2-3	CASSLGSSGRPSTDTQYF	TGCGCCAGCAGCTTGGGTTCTAGCGGGAGGCCATCCACAGATACGCAGTATTTT
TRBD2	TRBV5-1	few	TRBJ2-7	CASKYRAGETSYEQYF	TGCGCCAGCAAGTACCGCGCGGGAGAGACCTCCTACGAGCAGTACTTC
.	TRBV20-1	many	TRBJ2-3	CSARETGQDPDTQYF	TGCAGTGCTAGAGAGACTGGGCAGGACCCAGATACGCAGTATTTT
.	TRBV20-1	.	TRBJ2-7	CSAVPGLTTNYEQYF	TGCAGTGCGGTCCCGGGCCTCACAACAAACTACGAGCAGTACTTC
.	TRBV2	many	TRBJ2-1	CASSGGGGITVEQFF	TGTGCCAGCAGTGGAGGAGGCGGGATTACAGTTGAGCAGTTCTTC
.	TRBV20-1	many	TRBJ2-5	CSASTGTGDGVTQYF	TGCAGTGCTAGTACCGGGACGGGGGATGGGGTGACCCAGTACTTC
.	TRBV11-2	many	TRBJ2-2	CASSPSRAGELFF	TGTGCCAGCAGCCCATCGAGGGCCGGGGAGCTGTTTTTT
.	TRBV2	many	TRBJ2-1	CASSDLRNNEQFF	TGTGCCAGCAGTGACCTGCGGAACAATGAGCAGTTCTTC
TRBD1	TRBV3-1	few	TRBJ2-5	CASSQDGGGTGGMSETQYF	TGTGCCAGCAGCCAAGATGGGGGTGGGACAGGGGGAATGTCGGAGACCCAGTACTTC
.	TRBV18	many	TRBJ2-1	CASSQNTGRDNEQFF	TGTGCCAGCTCACAGAATACGGGGCGAGACAATGAGCAGTTCTTC
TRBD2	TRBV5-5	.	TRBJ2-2	CASRRLAGTGELFF	TGTGCCAGCCGGAGACTAGCGGGCACCGGGGAGCTGTTTTTT
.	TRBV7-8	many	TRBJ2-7	CASSATDFSSYEQYF	TGTGCCAGCAGCGCTACAGACTTCAGCTCCTACGAGCAGTACTTC
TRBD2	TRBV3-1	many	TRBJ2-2	CASSPPGGRKGGELFF	TGTGCCAGCAGCCCACCCGGCGGGAGGAAAGGCGGGGAGCTGTTTTTT
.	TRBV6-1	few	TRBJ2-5	CASSSPSSSAKETQYF	TGTGCCAGCAGCTCACCCTCGTCTAGCGCTAAGGAGACCCAGTACTTC
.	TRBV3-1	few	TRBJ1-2	CASSQERAYGYTF	TGTGCCAGCAGCCAAGAAAGGGCTTATGGCTACACCTTC
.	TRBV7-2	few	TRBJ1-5	CASSHFGRYGTSGNQPQHF	TGTGCCAGCAGCCACTTTGGGCGGTATGGGACATCGGGCAATCAGCCCCAGCATTTT
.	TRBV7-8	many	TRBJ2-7	CASSFKDYEQYF	TGTGCCAGCAGCTTCAAGGACTACGAGCAGTACTTC
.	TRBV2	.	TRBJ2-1	CASNRESGRQVTQFF	TGTGCCAGCAATCGTGAGTCGGGGCGACAGGTGACCCAGTTCTTC
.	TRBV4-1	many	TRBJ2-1	CASSQVDLGSGNEQFF	TGCGCCAGCAGCCAAGTCGATCTCGGGTCAGGGAATGAGCAGTTCTTC
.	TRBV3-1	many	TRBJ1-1	CASSQEMKGF	TGTGCCAGCAGCCAAGAAATGAAGGGGTTT
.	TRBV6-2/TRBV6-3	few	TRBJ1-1	CASSYPLGGGNTEAFF	TGTGCCAGCAGTTATCCTCTCGGAGGGGGGAACACTGAAGCTTTCTTT
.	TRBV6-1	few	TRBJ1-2	CASSRQGRGYTF	TGTGCCAGCAGCCGACAAGGCAGGGGCTACACCTTC
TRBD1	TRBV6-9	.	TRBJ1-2	CASSLNRGLGYGYTF	TGTGCCAGCAGTTTAAACAGGGGGCTGGGTTATGGCTACACCTTC
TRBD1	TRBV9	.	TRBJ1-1	CASSVTGTGKNTEAFF	TGTGCCAGCAGCGTAACCGGGACAGGGAAGAACACTGAAGCTTTCTTT
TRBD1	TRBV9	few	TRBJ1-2	CASSDPGQGTGGYTF	TGTGCCAGCAGCGATCCGGGACAGGGAACTGGTGGCTACACCTTC
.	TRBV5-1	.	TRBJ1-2	CASSLDGRVLRYGYTF	TGCGCCAGCAGCTTGGATGGCAGGGTTCTTCGGTATGGCTACACCTTC
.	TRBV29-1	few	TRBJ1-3	CSVEDGTTGNTIYF	TGCAGCGTTGAAGATGGGACAACTGGAAACACCATATATTTT
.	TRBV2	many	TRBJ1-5	CASSYTQNNQPQHF	TGTGCCAGCAGCTATACCCAAAACAATCAGCCCCAGCATTTT
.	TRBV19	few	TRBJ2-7	CATAGLRVEQYF	TGTGCCACCGCAGGCCTTCGCGTCGAGCAGTACTTC
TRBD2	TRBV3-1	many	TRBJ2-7	CASSRTRLAGPYEQYF	TGTGCCAGCAGCCGTACTAGACTAGCGGGACCCTACGAGCAGTACTTC
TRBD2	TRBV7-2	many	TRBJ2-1	CASSPQAGGGIEQFF	TGTGCCAGCAGCCCACAAGCGGGAGGAGGCATTGAGCAGTTCTTC
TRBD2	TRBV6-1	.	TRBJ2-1	CASSEAAGEEQFF	TGTGCCAGCAGTGAAGCTGCGGGGGAAGAGCAGTTCTTC
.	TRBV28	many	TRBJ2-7	CASSSPGDSEEQYF	TGTGCCAGCAGTAGCCCGGGGGATAGTGAGGAGCAGTACTTC
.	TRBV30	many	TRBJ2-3	CAWSVRAKAHGAQYF	TGTGCCTGGAGTGTACGGGCTAAGGCTCACGGGGCGCAGTATTTT
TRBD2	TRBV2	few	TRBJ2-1	CASERLAGGRNYNEQFF	TGTGCCTCTGAACGACTAGCGGGAGGCAGAAATTACAATGAGCAGTTCTTC
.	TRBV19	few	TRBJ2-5	CASSMAAGMETQYF	TGTGCCAGTAGTATGGCTGCGGGGATGGAGACCCAGTACTTC
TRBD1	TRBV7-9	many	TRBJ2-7	CASSFYRGNYYEQYF	TGTGCCAGCAGCTTCTACAGGGGGAATTACTACGAGCAGTACTTC
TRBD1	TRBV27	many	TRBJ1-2	CASSFLGTGDGYTF	TGTGCCAGCAGTTTCTTAGGGACAGGGGATGGCTACACCTTC
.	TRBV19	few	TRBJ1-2	CASSPPPGYTF	TGTGCCAGTAGTCCCCCCCCCGGCTACACCTTC
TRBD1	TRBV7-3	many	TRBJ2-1	CASSLSTGVSYNEQFF	TGTGCCAGCAGCTTATCGACAGGGGTCTCCTACAATGAGCAGTTCTTC
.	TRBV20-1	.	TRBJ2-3	CSARSPTDTQYF	TGCAGTGCTAGGAGTCCCACAGATACGCAGTATTTT
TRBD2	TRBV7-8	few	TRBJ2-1	CASSLVYRWREVNNEQFF	TGTGCCAGCAGCTTAGTTTATCGATGGCGGGAGGTTAACAATGAGCAGTTCTTC
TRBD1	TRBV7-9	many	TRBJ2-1	CASSLPRTGANEQFF	TGTGCCAGCAGCTTACCCCGGACAGGGGCCAATGAGCAGTTCTTC
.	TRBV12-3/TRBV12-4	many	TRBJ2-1	CASSLSGADEQFF	TGTGCCAGCAGTTTGTCTGGGGCAGATGAGCAGTTCTTC
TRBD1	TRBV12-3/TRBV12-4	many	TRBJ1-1	CASSLRSGTGGTEAFF	TGTGCCAGCAGTTTGCGGTCGGGGACAGGGGGCACTGAAGCTTTCTTT
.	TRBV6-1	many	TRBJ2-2	CASTFRMTDGELFF	TGTGCCAGCACTTTCCGGATGACTGACGGGGAGCTGTTTTTT
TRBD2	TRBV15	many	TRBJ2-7	CATRKEGTSGYEQYF	TGTGCCACCCGAAAGGAGGGGACTAGCGGATACGAGCAGTACTTC